This T cell receptor (beta chain) was recovered during a study of T cell changes during pregnancy in multiple sclerosis. Sequenced by immunoSEQ multiplex PCR; TCRdb stores in-frame clones only, minus some. The data contain about 75,000 clones, 94% of them singletons. The V gene lost 0 bases and the J gene lost 3 bases, with 9 bases spanning the gap. The CDR3 is 14 residues long. The germline gives CDR1 SGHRS, CDR2 YFSETQ. On this clone itself: At the DNA level, this CDR3 is encoded by other sequences in the same sample as well.

The receptor's source is a female donor with multiple sclerosis, enrolled in a pregnancy study. This material consisted of CD4+ T cells from peripheral blood mononuclear cells, taken after pregnancy. V is TRBV5-1 and J is TRBJ2-5; D is perhaps TRBD2 (6 bases). CDR3 loop: CASSLGREKETQYF. In nucleotides, the CDR3 is TGCGCCAGCAGCTTGGGCCGGGAGAAAGAGACCCAGTACTTC.